This is a list of T cell receptor beta chains from one sample in a study of identical twins. One entry per CDR3 protein, called by TCRdb with MiXCR from the 5' RACE reads. The data show some 900,000 distinct CDR3 sequences, roughly an eighth seen once. These data were likewise used in another study, on yellow fever vaccine responses in identical twins.

The sample was PBMCs. Receptor source: a woman between 18 and 30 years old in good health. CDR3s include the opening cysteine and the closing phenylalanine or tryptophan. D genes are given only for firm matches. Clone size is stated in some rows and not others, as once, few, many or a class when expanded.

j_call	v_call	d_call	clone_size	cdr3_nt	cdr3_aa
TRBJ2-7	TRBV6-5	TRBD2	NA	TGTGCCAGCAGTTACTCAACTAGCGCCTACGAGCAGTACTTC	CASSYSTSAYEQYF
TRBJ2-5	TRBV5-1	TRBD1	many	TGCGCCAGCAGCGTAGGGGGACAGGATTTCCAAGAGACCCAGTACTTC	CASSVGGQDFQETQYF
TRBJ2-7	TRBV15	NA	few	TGTGCCACCAGCGCCCAGAGGCAGTACTACGAGCAGTACTTC	CATSAQRQYYEQYF
TRBJ1-5	TRBV4-1	NA	NA	TGCGCCAGCAGCCAACTTGGGACAAAAAATCAGCCCCAGCATTTT	CASSQLGTKNQPQHF
TRBJ2-1	TRBV12-3/TRBV12-4	NA	NA	TGTGCCAGCAGTTTATGGGTCTCCTACAATGAGCAGTTCTTC	CASSLWVSYNEQFF
TRBJ2-5	TRBV18	NA	NA	TGTGCCAGCTTCCCGGGTATAGGAGAGACCCAGTACTTC	CASFPGIGETQYF
TRBJ1-4	TRBV5-1	NA	NA	TGCGCCAGCAGCGTCGACAGTGGGGGGAATGAAAAACTGTTTTTT	CASSVDSGGNEKLFF
TRBJ2-5	TRBV18	TRBD1	NA	TGTGCCAGCTCGTCCAGCGGGACAGGGGGCCGGGAGACCCAGTACTTC	CASSSSGTGGRETQYF
TRBJ2-1	TRBV5-1	NA	few	TGCGCCAGCAGTGCGAAACTCTCCTACAATGAGCAGTTCTTC	CASSAKLSYNEQFF
TRBJ2-3	TRBV25-1	NA	NA	TGTGCCAGCAGTGAATATGCCGGAGGCACAGATACGCAGTATTTT	CASSEYAGGTDTQYF
TRBJ1-6	TRBV12-3/TRBV12-4	TRBD1	once	TGTGCCAGCACCGACGGAACAGGGGCAGGTTCACCCCTCCACTTT	CASTDGTGAGSPLHF
TRBJ2-3	TRBV7-9	NA	NA	TGTGCCAGCAGCTTAGACGGGGAATCCACAGATACGCAGTATTTT	CASSLDGESTDTQYF
TRBJ2-1	TRBV7-2	TRBD2	few	TGTGCCAGCAGCTTAGTGGCGGGAGGGCCGGGGAATGAGCAGTTCTTC	CASSLVAGGPGNEQFF
TRBJ2-2	TRBV29-1	TRBD1	NA	TGCAGCGTTGTTACAGGGGCGACCGGGGAGCTGTTTTTT	CSVVTGATGELFF
TRBJ2-3	TRBV24-1	TRBD1	few	TGTGCCACCAGTACGGGACAGGGAGTCAGCACGCAGTATTTT	CATSTGQGVSTQYF
TRBJ1-2	TRBV6-2/TRBV6-3	NA	few	TGTGCCAGCAGTTACTCGGAGGTTGATGGCTACACCTTC	CASSYSEVDGYTF
TRBJ2-1	TRBV5-1	TRBD1	many	TGCGCCAGCAGCTCGGGACAGGGGTCCTACAATGAGCAGTTCTTC	CASSSGQGSYNEQFF
TRBJ2-7	TRBV12-3/TRBV12-4	NA	few	TGTGCCAGCAGTCCCGTCGGACGGGGTTCCTACGAGCAGTACTTC	CASSPVGRGSYEQYF
TRBJ2-1	TRBV14	TRBD2	NA	TGTGCCAGCAGCCAAGTATACCGGCGGATAGCGGGGAAGCAGTTCTTC	CASSQVYRRIAGKQFF
TRBJ2-5	TRBV6-6	NA	few	TGTGCCAGCAGTTATGATCGAGGGACCCAGTACTTC	CASSYDRGTQYF
TRBJ2-3	TRBV18	TRBD2	NA	TGTGCCAGCTCACCTAGCGGGAGGTCCCTGGATACGCAGTATTTT	CASSPSGRSLDTQYF
TRBJ1-1	TRBV7-9	NA	few	TGTGCCAGCAGCTTCCCTCGGGGGCCAGCTTTCTTT	CASSFPRGPAFF